The rows below give T cell receptor beta chains drawn from one sample of a study of graft-versus-host responses after intestinal transplantation. The antigens these receptors bind are not known. Here immunoSEQ multiplex PCR was the method, and the copy in TCRdb shows in-frame clones only, minus some. The sample holds 80,000 to 95,000 clones, under 95% seen once. The input for sequencing was unstimulated CD8+ T cells sorted from spleen or lymph node cells, taken before intestinal transplant. The receptors were gathered from a human donor who received an intestinal transplant. The CDR3 runs from the conserved cysteine through the conserved F or W. Each record gives: clone size, V gene, D gene, J gene, CDR3 protein, CDR3 DNA. D genes are given only for firm matches. Clone size appears in some rows only: once, few, many, or a class for an expanded clone.

clone size: -; V gene: TRBV4-1; D gene: -; J gene: TRBJ1-6; CDR3 protein: CASSLGGGASDSPLHF; CDR3 DNA: TGCGCCAGCAGCCTTGGGGGGGGCGCGTCGGATTCACCCCTCCACTTT
clone size: -; V gene: TRBV29-1; D gene: TRBD1; J gene: TRBJ2-7; CDR3 protein: CSVAGRDSPFYEQYF; CDR3 DNA: TGCAGCGTGGCTGGTAGGGACAGCCCTTTCTACGAGCAGTACTTC
clone size: once; V gene: TRBV6-5; D gene: TRBD1; J gene: TRBJ1-1; CDR3 protein: CASTPPQGEATEAFF; CDR3 DNA: TGTGCCAGCACCCCCCCGCAGGGGGAGGCCACTGAAGCTTTCTTT
clone size: once; V gene: TRBV11-3; D gene: TRBD1; J gene: TRBJ2-7; CDR3 protein: CASSAQGARGEQYF; CDR3 DNA: TGTGCCAGTAGCGCACAGGGGGCACGGGGGGAGCAGTACTTC
clone size: -; V gene: TRBV6-6; D gene: TRBD2; J gene: TRBJ2-7; CDR3 protein: CASSSSSGSVPLQYF; CDR3 DNA: TGTGCCAGCAGTTCCTCTAGCGGGAGCGTCCCCCTGCAGTACTTC
clone size: -; V gene: TRBV2; D gene: TRBD2; J gene: TRBJ2-7; CDR3 protein: CASSENSGIAGGPYEQYF; CDR3 DNA: TGTGCCAGCAGTGAAAACAGTGGGATAGCGGGGGGCCCCTACGAGCAGTACTTC
clone size: -; V gene: TRBV27; D gene: -; J gene: TRBJ2-7; CDR3 protein: CASSLGGVEQYF; CDR3 DNA: TGTGCCAGCAGTTTGGGCGGGGTCGAGCAGTACTTC
clone size: -; V gene: TRBV5-4; D gene: TRBD2; J gene: TRBJ2-3; CDR3 protein: CASSLSPREEYF; CDR3 DNA: TGTGCCAGCAGCTTAAGTCCCCGGGAGGAGTATTTT
clone size: -; V gene: TRBV6-5; D gene: -; J gene: TRBJ2-5; CDR3 protein: CASRGLEEETQYF; CDR3 DNA: TGTGCCAGCCGGGGCCTGGAGGAAGAGACCCAGTACTTC
clone size: -; V gene: TRBV5-6; D gene: -; J gene: TRBJ2-1; CDR3 protein: CASSLGLLSYNEQFF; CDR3 DNA: TGTGCCAGCAGCTTGGGACTGCTTTCCTACAATGAGCAGTTCTTC
clone size: -; V gene: TRBV13; D gene: -; J gene: TRBJ1-2; CDR3 protein: CASSSMGVQGRVGYTF; CDR3 DNA: TGTGCCAGCAGCTCAATGGGGGTGCAGGGGCGCGTTGGCTACACCTTC
clone size: -; V gene: TRBV9; D gene: -; J gene: TRBJ2-2; CDR3 protein: CASSLSGTTNTGELFF; CDR3 DNA: TGTGCCAGCAGCCTCTCCGGGACAACGAACACCGGGGAGCTGTTTTTT
clone size: -; V gene: TRBV5-5; D gene: -; J gene: TRBJ2-7; CDR3 protein: CASSFGVGSYEQYF; CDR3 DNA: TGTGCCAGCAGCTTTGGTGTCGGTTCCTACGAGCAGTACTTC
clone size: -; V gene: TRBV7-9; D gene: TRBD1; J gene: TRBJ1-4; CDR3 protein: CASSDQGGGYNEKLFF; CDR3 DNA: TGTGCCAGCAGCGACCAAGGGGGCGGCTATAATGAAAAACTGTTTTTT
clone size: -; V gene: TRBV15; D gene: TRBD2; J gene: TRBJ2-1; CDR3 protein: CASHSGRDYNEQFF; CDR3 DNA: TGTGCCTCCCATAGCGGGAGGGACTACAATGAGCAGTTCTTC
clone size: -; V gene: TRBV10-1; D gene: -; J gene: TRBJ1-1; CDR3 protein: CASSSGRVTEAFF; CDR3 DNA: TGCGCCAGCAGCTCCGGTAGGGTCACTGAAGCTTTCTTT
clone size: -; V gene: TRBV19; D gene: TRBD2; J gene: TRBJ2-1; CDR3 protein: CASSGLTSGPPYNEQFF; CDR3 DNA: TGTGCCAGTAGTGGCCTGACTAGCGGGCCCCCTTACAATGAGCAGTTCTTC
clone size: -; V gene: TRBV4-1; D gene: -; J gene: TRBJ2-7; CDR3 protein: CASSQGTVEGYEQYF; CDR3 DNA: TGCGCCAGCAGCCAAGGGACAGTAGAGGGCTACGAGCAGTACTTC
clone size: -; V gene: TRBV11-2; D gene: -; J gene: TRBJ2-2; CDR3 protein: CASSGRVTGELFF; CDR3 DNA: TGTGCCAGCAGCGGCAGGGTCACCGGGGAGCTGTTTTTT
clone size: -; V gene: TRBV7-6; D gene: -; J gene: TRBJ2-6; CDR3 protein: CASSLTFPHSGANVLTF; CDR3 DNA: TGTGCCAGCAGCTTAACGTTCCCTCACTCTGGGGCCAACGTCCTGACTTTC
clone size: -; V gene: TRBV29-1; D gene: -; J gene: TRBJ2-1; CDR3 protein: CSVGSGDWGNEQFF; CDR3 DNA: TGCAGCGTTGGTTCCGGGGATTGGGGCAATGAGCAGTTCTTC
clone size: -; V gene: TRBV28; D gene: TRBD1; J gene: TRBJ1-1; CDR3 protein: CASSLRTGRNTEAFF; CDR3 DNA: TGTGCCAGCAGCCTAAGGACAGGCCGAAACACTGAAGCTTTCTTT
clone size: -; V gene: TRBV20-1; D gene: -; J gene: TRBJ2-7; CDR3 protein: CSARLTTEQYF; CDR3 DNA: TGCAGTGCTAGATTGACTACCGAGCAGTACTTC
clone size: -; V gene: TRBV11-1; D gene: -; J gene: TRBJ2-1; CDR3 protein: CASSLSGNEQFF; CDR3 DNA: TGTGCCAGCAGCTTGTCGGGGAATGAGCAGTTCTTC
clone size: -; V gene: TRBV19; D gene: -; J gene: TRBJ2-5; CDR3 protein: CASTDIRDAEETQYF; CDR3 DNA: TGCGCCAGTACCGACATCCGGGACGCTGAAGAGACCCAGTACTTC
clone size: -; V gene: TRBV30; D gene: -; J gene: TRBJ2-1; CDR3 protein: CAWSSWKEADNEQFF; CDR3 DNA: TGTGCCTGGAGTTCCTGGAAGGAGGCCGACAATGAGCAGTTCTTC
clone size: -; V gene: TRBV6-1; D gene: -; J gene: TRBJ1-5; CDR3 protein: CASSFQDHSNQPQHF; CDR3 DNA: TGTGCCAGCAGTTTCCAGGACCATAGCAATCAGCCCCAGCATTTT
clone size: -; V gene: TRBV6-1; D gene: TRBD1; J gene: TRBJ1-3; CDR3 protein: CASSPRQGRGNTIYF; CDR3 DNA: TGTGCCAGCAGTCCCCGACAGGGGCGGGGAAACACCATATATTTT
clone size: once; V gene: TRBV10-1; D gene: TRBD2; J gene: TRBJ2-7; CDR3 protein: CATLTSGRRNCYEQYF; CDR3 DNA: TGCGCCACCCTGACTAGCGGGAGGAGGAACTGCTACGAGCAGTACTTC
clone size: -; V gene: TRBV14; D gene: -; J gene: TRBJ1-1; CDR3 protein: CASSPGWRELRNTEAFF; CDR3 DNA: TGTGCCAGCAGCCCCGGTTGGCGGGAGTTACGGAACACTGAAGCTTTCTTT
clone size: once; V gene: TRBV7-3; D gene: TRBD2; J gene: TRBJ2-1; CDR3 protein: CASSFLGGAIDEQFF; CDR3 DNA: TGTGCCAGCAGCTTCCTCGGGGGGGCCATCGATGAGCAGTTCTTC
clone size: once; V gene: TRBV1; D gene: -; J gene: TRBJ1-1; CDR3 protein: CTSSPLYRVSEAFF; CDR3 DNA: TGCACCAGCAGCCCCCTTTACAGGGTTTCTGAAGCTTTCTTT
clone size: -; V gene: TRBV15; D gene: TRBD1; J gene: TRBJ2-1; CDR3 protein: CATSKDRGIYNEQFF; CDR3 DNA: TGTGCCACCAGCAAAGACAGGGGGATCTACAATGAGCAGTTCTTC
clone size: -; V gene: TRBV4-1; D gene: -; J gene: TRBJ1-2; CDR3 protein: CASSRFDRGSGYTF; CDR3 DNA: TGCGCCAGCAGCCGCTTTGACCGCGGTAGTGGCTACACCTTC
clone size: -; V gene: TRBV10-2; D gene: -; J gene: TRBJ1-5; CDR3 protein: CASSDGGGENQPQHF; CDR3 DNA: TGCGCCAGCAGTGATGGAGGAGGCGAAAATCAGCCCCAGCATTTT
clone size: -; V gene: TRBV27; D gene: -; J gene: TRBJ2-3; CDR3 protein: CASTPAGGPHTQYF; CDR3 DNA: TGTGCCAGCACCCCGGCCGGAGGGCCGCATACGCAGTATTTT
clone size: -; V gene: TRBV13; D gene: -; J gene: TRBJ2-2; CDR3 protein: CASSPMGASNTGELFF; CDR3 DNA: TGTGCCAGCAGCCCCATGGGGGCTTCGAACACCGGGGAGCTGTTTTTT
clone size: -; V gene: TRBV6-1; D gene: -; J gene: TRBJ1-5; CDR3 protein: CATGRANQPQHF; CDR3 DNA: TGTGCCACCGGCAGGGCCAATCAGCCCCAGCATTTT
clone size: -; V gene: TRBV4-1; D gene: TRBD1; J gene: TRBJ1-4; CDR3 protein: CASSQGRVGRRDREEKLFF; CDR3 DNA: TGCGCCAGCAGCCAGGGTCGCGTAGGGAGGAGGGACAGGGAAGAAAAACTGTTTTTT
clone size: -; V gene: TRBV7-9; D gene: -; J gene: TRBJ1-2; CDR3 protein: CASSFLGNGYTF; CDR3 DNA: TGTGCCAGCAGCTTTCTGGGAAATGGCTACACCTTC
clone size: medium-sized; V gene: TRBV9; D gene: -; J gene: TRBJ1-2; CDR3 protein: CASSVEYSGAYGYTF; CDR3 DNA: TGTGCCAGCAGCGTAGAGTACTCTGGCGCCTATGGCTACACCTTC
clone size: -; V gene: TRBV29-1; D gene: -; J gene: TRBJ2-1; CDR3 protein: CSALLAFQSSYNEQFF; CDR3 DNA: TGCAGCGCTCTACTAGCTTTTCAAAGCTCCTACAATGAGCAGTTCTTC
clone size: -; V gene: TRBV27; D gene: -; J gene: TRBJ1-2; CDR3 protein: CASSFFGGNYGYTF; CDR3 DNA: TGTGCCAGCAGTTTTTTCGGCGGGAACTATGGCTACACCTTC
clone size: -; V gene: TRBV6-6; D gene: TRBD1; J gene: TRBJ1-2; CDR3 protein: CASRRVGGAGGYTF; CDR3 DNA: TGTGCCAGCAGAAGGGTAGGGGGCGCCGGTGGCTACACCTTC
clone size: few; V gene: TRBV4-1; D gene: -; J gene: TRBJ2-1; CDR3 protein: CASSQDWPRSDLEQFF; CDR3 DNA: TGCGCCAGCAGCCAAGATTGGCCGCGTAGCGACCTTGAGCAGTTCTTC
clone size: -; V gene: TRBV5-5; D gene: TRBD1; J gene: TRBJ2-7; CDR3 protein: CASSSGQGPTYEQYF; CDR3 DNA: TGTGCCAGCAGCTCAGGACAGGGGCCAACCTACGAGCAGTACTTC
clone size: -; V gene: TRBV4-1; D gene: -; J gene: TRBJ1-1; CDR3 protein: CASSQAVYQLNTEAFF; CDR3 DNA: TGCGCCAGCAGCCAAGCGGTTTATCAGTTGAACACTGAAGCTTTCTTT
clone size: -; V gene: TRBV29-1; D gene: -; J gene: TRBJ1-1; CDR3 protein: CSVEGPGGDTEAFF; CDR3 DNA: TGCAGCGTTGAAGGCCCGGGCGGGGATACTGAAGCTTTCTTT
clone size: -; V gene: TRBV11-2; D gene: -; J gene: TRBJ2-7; CDR3 protein: CASSLEVGFGKRAYEQYF; CDR3 DNA: TGTGCCAGCAGCTTAGAGGTTGGGTTCGGTAAGAGAGCCTACGAGCAGTACTTC
clone size: once; V gene: TRBV11-2; D gene: -; J gene: TRBJ1-3; CDR3 protein: CASSLRAGQFSGNTIYF; CDR3 DNA: TGTGCCAGCAGCTTAAGGGCGGGACAATTCTCTGGAAACACCATATATTTT
clone size: -; V gene: TRBV4-1; D gene: TRBD1; J gene: TRBJ1-3; CDR3 protein: CASSQDHPMTGSGNTIYF; CDR3 DNA: TGCGCCAGCAGCCAAGACCACCCCATGACAGGGTCCGGAAACACCATATATTTT
clone size: -; V gene: TRBV7-9; D gene: -; J gene: TRBJ2-7; CDR3 protein: CASSPPPAAGTSDSHEQYF; CDR3 DNA: TGTGCCAGCAGCCCGCCCCCGGCGGCCGGGACATCGGACTCCCACGAGCAGTACTTC
clone size: -; V gene: TRBV6-6; D gene: -; J gene: TRBJ1-2; CDR3 protein: CASSYSYGYTF; CDR3 DNA: TGTGCCAGCAGTTACTCTTATGGCTACACCTTC